These 28 T cell receptor beta chains were all obtained from the same sample, sequenced in a study of regulatory T cells in long-lasting Graves disease. Investigators prepared the TCR beta libraries by applying iRepertoire HTBI primers and Arm-PCR of CDR3 regions. TCRdb independently ran MiXCR on the multiplex PCR reads; one entry per CDR3 protein. The sample holds hundreds of thousands of distinct CDR3 sequences, 30% seen once. Specified time point: persistent/refractory GD, antithyroid drugs over 5 years with positive TRAb. The TCR library was prepared using RNA isolated from PBMCs. The material sequenced was peripheral blood mononuclear cells (PBMCs), taken when the disease was refractory, from a patient treated with antithyroid drugs. The receptors were gathered from a female donor with Graves disease.

This clonotype was found many times. The chain has TRBV30 and TRBJ2-5, with 12 bases matching TRBD2. The CDR3 is made up of 14 amino acids. Germline CDR1 reads GTSNPN; CDR2 reads SVGIG (reference sequence). The trim removed 1 base at V and 5 bases at J, leaving 2 bases unmatched. The CDR3 region is CAWSGGTSGETQYF. Written as DNA, the CDR3 is TGTGCCTGGAGTGGGGGGACTAGCGGGGAGACCCAGTACTTC.

This rearrangement joins TRBV20-1 to TRBJ1-5, with no clear D. Germline CDR1 reads DFQATT; CDR2 reads SNEGSKA (reference sequence). With 3 bases removed from V and 4 bases from J, the gap between germline ends came to 10 bases. The length of the CDR3 is 13 residues. The CDR3 protein is CSASSPGNQPQHF. In DNA form, the CDR3 reads TGCAGTGCTAGCTCACCGGGGAATCAGCCCCAGCATTTT.

This chain links TRBV5-1 with TRBJ1-5; D call uncertain. Between the trimmed V and J ends, which lost 0 bases and 5 bases, there was a span of 9 bases. The CDR3 contains 14 residues. The V gene's germline CDR1 is SGHRS and CDR2 YFSETQ. The CDR3 sequence: CASSLVPGDQPQHF. In DNA, the CDR3 is TGCGCCAGCAGCTTGGTCCCCGGGGATCAGCCCCAGCATTTT.

The rearrangement links TRBV20-1 to TRBJ1-5; D gene unclear. Germline V gives CDR1 DFQATT, CDR2 SNEGSKA (reference sequence). There are 11 residues in the CDR3. The CDR3 DNA sequence: TGCAGCGTGGGAGACAATCAGCCCCAGCATTTT. Amino acid sequence: CSVGDNQPQHF.

The chain links TRBV5-1 to TRBJ1-4; D remains ambiguous. V lost 4 bases, J lost 4 bases, and 17 bases lay in between. The CDR3 loop spans 16 amino acids. CDR1 and CDR2 from the germline V gene are SGHRS and YFSETQ. The CDR3 loop reads CASSAQRGGYNEKLFF. In nucleotides, the CDR3 is TGCGCCAGCAGCGCCCAGCGGGGAGGATATAATGAAAAACTGTTTTTT.

V is TRBV12-3 or TRBV12-4 and J is TRBJ2-7; D gene unclear. This CDR3 is built from 10 residues. V was clipped by 8 bases and J by 4 bases, with 6 bases between them. As DNA, the CDR3 is TGTGCCAGCGCGCAATACGAGCAGTACTTC. It yields the protein CASAQYEQYF.

The chain couples TRBV24-1 to TRBJ1-1; 11 bases are shared with TRBD1. Trimming at V came to 5 bases and at J to 4 bases, leaving 5 bases not matched to a gene. This CDR3 comprises 15 residues. Germline V gene data show CDR1 as KGHDR and CDR2 as SFDVKD. DNA for the CDR3: TGTGCCACCAGTGGGACAGGGGGCGCGGGCACTGAAGCTTTCTTT. It codes for CATSGTGGAGTEAFF.

This clonotype was observed at least ten times. The chain employs TRBV28 and TRBJ1-1, with 8 positions matching TRBD1. This CDR3 has 17 residues. V was clipped by 4 bases and J by 4 bases; unmatched bases: 14. Germline V lookup: CDR1 MDHEN, CDR2 SYDVKM. This chain's CDR3 is CASSSPGQAKGGTEAFF. CDR3 nucleotide sequence: TGTGCCAGCAGTTCACCGGGACAGGCCAAGGGTGGCACTGAAGCTTTCTTT.

The chain recombines TRBV5-6 with TRBJ2-4; the D is unclear. The ends were cut back, 4 bases at V and 7 bases at J, with 9 bases in the middle. Per germline, CDR1 SGHDT and CDR2 YYEEEE. The CDR3 sequence is 12 residues long. CDR3 sequence: CASSRGRNIQYF. CDR3 coding DNA: TGTGCCAGCAGCCGAGGACGGAACATTCAGTACTTC.

The sample holds a few counts of this clonotype. V is TRBV2 and J is TRBJ2-2, with TRBD2 matching over 14 bases. The germline CDR1 and CDR2 sequences are SNHLY and FYNNEI. The CDR3 covers 16 residues. V lost 6 bases to trimming and J lost 6 bases; unmatched junction nucleotides: 6. CDR3 in amino acids: CASSSGTSGSAGELFF. CDR3 DNA: TGTGCCAGCAGCTCCGGGACTAGCGGGAGTGCCGGGGAGCTGTTTTTT.

This CDR3 reads CASSLEGLASVERQYF. The DNA of the CDR3 is TGTGCCAGCAGCTTAGAGGGACTAGCGTCTGTAGAGAGGCAGTACTTC. The chain joins TRBV13 to TRBJ2-7, with 10 bases fitting TRBD2. After removal of 1 base from V and 9 bases from J, the junction contained 12 bases not matched to a gene. The germline V gene encodes CDR1 PRHDT and CDR2 FYEKMQ (reference sequence). The CDR3 has 16 amino acids.

This clonotype was detected only once. V and J are TRBV4-2 and TRBJ2-2; D possibly matches TRBD1 or TRBD2 (5 bases each). In germline, CDR1 is LGHNA, CDR2 YNFKEQ. The CDR3 loop spans 19 amino acids. V was pared by 1 base and J by 0 bases, with 18 bases between. CDR3 in DNA: TGTGCCAGCAGCCAAGCGGGGCAGGCCTTGACAACGAACACCGGGGAGCTGTTTTTT. This gives the protein CASSQAGQALTTNTGELFF.

CDR3 in DNA: TGTGCCAGCAGCTTAGGCCCACAGGAACTCTCTGGAAACACCATATATTTT. Translated: CASSLGPQELSGNTIYF. The chain links TRBV13 to TRBJ1-3, with a tentative D call TRBD1 (5 bases). Germline loops: CDR1 PRHDT, CDR2 FYEKMQ (reference sequence). This CDR3 has 17 amino acids. Trimming removed 0 bases from V and 0 bases from J, with 12 bases in between.

CDR3 sequence (DNA): TGTGCCAGCAGCCATGGACACAAGAACACTGAAGCTTTCTTT. Translating it yields CASSHGHKNTEAFF. The J gene is TRBJ1-1, the V gene TRBV3-1; weak D call: TRBD1 (5 bases). The V end was cut by 3 bases, the J end by 1 base, with 9 bases between. The CDR3 is 14 residues long. Germline CDR1 and CDR2: LGHDT and YNNKEL (reference sequence).

As to this clonotype: A much larger clone lies one base from this, so it may be a read error. The chain links TRBV7-8 to TRBJ1-2; 7 bases are shared with TRBD1. The germline gives CDR1 SGHVS, CDR2 FQNEAQ. The CDR3 sequence is 16 residues long. The trim removed 0 bases at V and 4 bases at J, leaving 8 bases unmatched. The CDR3 DNA is TGTGCCAGCAGCTTAGCGGACGCGGGACAGCTCTATGGCTACACCTTC. Encoded protein: CASSLADAGQLYGYTF. Full variable domain (rest looked up from reference TRBV7-8 and TRBJ1-2): GAGVSQSPRYKVAKRGQDVALRCDPISGHVSLFWYQQALGQGPEFLTYFQNEAQLDKSGLPSDRFFAERPEGSVSTLKIQRTQQEDSAVYLCASSLADAGQLYGYTFGSGTRLTVV.

This clonotype came up a few times. V gene TRBV13 combines with J gene TRBJ1-3; TRBD1 is a possible D gene (5 bases). The V end lost 4 bases, the J end lost 0 bases, and 10 bases lay between the germline ends. The germline V gene has CDR1 PRHDT and CDR2 FYEKMQ (reference sequence). This CDR3 spans 15 amino acids. This CDR3 reads CASSSLGPSGNTIYF. The CDR3 region has the DNA TGTGCCAGCAGCTCTTTGGGGCCCTCTGGAAACACCATATATTTT.

This clonotype was observed a handful of times. The chain is built from TRBV9 and TRBJ1-2, with a weak D call TRBD1 (5 bases). CDR1 is SGDLS and CDR2 is YYNGEE in the germline V gene. V shed 4 bases and J shed 0 bases, with 16 bases lying between them. The CDR3 contains 16 residues. CDR3 amino acids: CASSLNRDVANYGYTF. CDR3 bases: TGTGCCAGCAGCTTAAACCGGGACGTGGCTAACTATGGCTACACCTTC.

This clonotype turned up a few times. V usage is TRBV11-3 and J usage is TRBJ1-1, with a possible D match to TRBD1 (6 bases). The CDR3 sequence is 14 residues long. CDR1 is SGHNT, CDR2 YENEEA, per germline. The V gene lost 5 bases and the J gene lost 8 bases, with 18 bases spanning the gap. CDR3 nucleotide sequence: TGTGCCAGCAGCCCACAGGGAAAGTCTCGAGAAGCTTTCTTT. Translating gives CASSPQGKSREAFF.

The table lists this clonotype with a few counts. The chain is built from TRBV6-2 or TRBV6-3 and TRBJ1-5, with D perhaps matching TRBD1 (5 bases). V lost 2 bases and J 0 bases, leaving 11 bases between the germline ends. This CDR3 has 16 residues. CDR1 MNHEY and CDR2 SVGEGT come from the germline V gene. The CDR3 loop reads CASSYRDGYSNQPQHF. CDR3 nucleotide sequence: TGTGCCAGCAGTTACCGGGACGGATATAGCAATCAGCCCCAGCATTTT.

Many counts were recorded for this clonotype. The chain links TRBV2 to TRBJ1-2; D is unresolved. In germline, CDR1 is SNHLY, CDR2 FYNNEI. The CDR3 has 13 residues. Trimming pared 3 bases from V and 11 bases from J, leaving 16 bases between. CDR3 loop: CASSDLPYAGYTF. For the CDR3, the DNA is TGTGCCAGCAGTGACTTACCTTACGCGGGGTACACCTTC.

The V and J genes are TRBV19 and TRBJ2-2; D is undetermined. This CDR3 is 13 amino acids long. V was clipped by 7 bases and J by 7 bases, with 13 bases between them. CDR1 is LNHDA, CDR2 SQIVND, per germline (reference sequence). DNA of the CDR3: TGTGCCAGTACCCTCCACCCGGGCGGGGAGCTGTTTTTT. It encodes CASTLHPGGELFF.

On this clonotype: A much larger clone sits a single nucleotide away, making a read error possible. This chain connects TRBV28 to TRBJ1-2; D remains unclear. V lost 7 bases and J 3 bases, leaving 15 bases between the germline ends. Germline V CDR1 and CDR2: MDHEN, SYDVKM. This CDR3 has 14 residues. CDR3 loop: CASTKGRTHYGYTF. CDR3 bases: TGTGCCAGCACCAAAGGGAGGACCCACTATGGCTACACCTTC.

V and J are TRBV5-1 and TRBJ2-5, with 8 bases that match TRBD1. J lost 5 bases, V lost 0 bases, and 6 bases had no gene match. CDR1 and CDR2 from the germline V gene are SGHRS and YFSETQ. The CDR3 has 15 amino acids. The CDR3 protein is CASSLADRGGETQYF. CDR3 bases: TGCGCCAGCAGCTTGGCTGACAGGGGCGGGGAGACCCAGTACTTC.

This clonotype was counted only a few times. The rearrangement links TRBV20-1 to TRBJ1-6, with D maybe TRBD1 (6 bases). Trimming took off 6 bases at V and 9 bases at J, with 15 bases between the two ends. Germline CDR1 and CDR2: DFQATT and SNEGSKA (reference sequence). The CDR3 loop spans 13 amino acids. CDR3 residues: CSAEQGAGSPLHF. The CDR3 DNA reads TGCAGTGCGGAACAGGGAGCGGGTTCACCCCTCCACTTT.

The sample holds a few counts of this clonotype. This chain joins TRBV6-1 and TRBJ1-5; 7 positions match TRBD1. Losses at the gene ends were 5 bases for V and 0 bases for J; bases not matched to a gene: 7. Germline values: CDR1 MNHNS, CDR2 SASEGT. This CDR3 has 16 amino acids. In DNA, the CDR3 is TGTGCCAGCAGTAACCTAGGGGGCCTTAGCAATCAGCCCCAGCATTTT. This codes for CASSNLGGLSNQPQHF.

This clonotype has only a few counts. The V call is TRBV20-1, the J call TRBJ2-5, with D hard to call. Trimming cost V 5 bases and J 4 bases, with 8 bases left between them. Germline values: CDR1 DFQATT, CDR2 SNEGSKA (reference sequence). The length of the CDR3 is 11 residues. The CDR3 protein is CSARLGETQYF. Here the CDR3 DNA reads TGCAGTGCTCGCCTGGGAGAGACCCAGTACTTC.

This sequence joins TRBV20-1 and TRBJ1-3, with TRBD1 identical over 8 bases. The CDR3 spans 14 residues. Germline V lookup: CDR1 DFQATT, CDR2 SNEGSKA (reference sequence). Losses at the gene ends were 5 bases for V and 2 bases for J; bases not matched to a gene: 5. The CDR3 loop is CSALDRGTGNTIYF. In DNA, the CDR3 is TGCAGTGCTCTCGACAGGGGTACTGGAAACACCATATATTTT.

The genes are TRBV27 and TRBJ2-6; a weak D match, TRBD1 (7 bases). V shed 6 bases and J shed 0 bases, with 24 bases lying between them. Germline CDR1 and CDR2: MNHEY and SMNVEV (reference sequence). CDR3 length equals 20 residues. CDR3 DNA sequence: TGTGCCAGCAGGTTCGACTGGGGGGACAGTCCGAACTCTGGGGCCAACGTCCTGACTTTC. It yields the protein CASRFDWGDSPNSGANVLTF.